The rows below give T cell receptor beta chains drawn from one sample of a study of blood T cell repertoires in COVID-19. Assay used: immunoSEQ multiplex PCR; TCRdb lists only in-frame clones, some missing. The sample consists of approximately 490,000 clones, around 87% of them appearing once. Sequencing was performed on PBMCs or T cells enriched from blood (not recorded which). These receptors all stem from a woman aged 18-29 years who had recovered from COVID-19. Both conserved end residues are part of each CDR3. The D gene is left open where the match is weak. Clone size appears in some rows only: once, few, many, or a class for an expanded clone.

len,v_gene,abundance,j_gene,d_gene,CDR3aa,CDR3nt
16,TRBV5-1,.,TRBJ1-5,TRBD1,CASSLGVGQGDQPQHF,TGCGCCAGCAGCTTGGGGGTGGGACAGGGTGATCAGCCCCAGCATTTT
14,TRBV19,.,TRBJ2-5,.,CASRVTGLQETQYF,TGTGCCAGTAGAGTTACAGGATTACAAGAGACCCAGTACTTC
14,TRBV5-1,.,TRBJ2-7,.,CASSLDSYSYEQYF,TGCGCCAGCAGCTTGGACAGTTACTCCTACGAGCAGTACTTC
17,TRBV4-2,.,TRBJ2-1,TRBD2,CASSRAREGGTYNEQFF,TGTGCCAGCAGCCGGGCTAGGGAGGGTGGAACCTACAATGAGCAGTTCTTC
13,TRBV5-1,.,TRBJ1-5,.,CASRQGIGQPQHF,TGCGCCAGCAGACAGGGTATAGGACAGCCCCAGCATTTT
14,TRBV19,.,TRBJ1-5,.,CASSMYRDNQPQHF,TGTGCCAGTAGTATGTACAGGGATAATCAGCCCCAGCATTTT
13,TRBV28,.,TRBJ1-1,.,CASSLIRGTEAFF,TGTGCCAGCAGTTTAATCAGGGGCACTGAAGCTTTCTTT
14,TRBV3-1/TRBV3-2,.,TRBJ2-5,.,CASSQLFSRETQYF,TGTGCCAGCAGCCAACTGTTTAGCCGGGAGACCCAGTACTTC
14,TRBV10-3,.,TRBJ1-1,.,CAISERGEGVEAFF,TGTGCCATCAGTGAGAGGGGGGAGGGTGTTGAAGCTTTCTTT
16,TRBV7-2,few,TRBJ2-7,TRBD2,CASSATSGGFSYEQYF,TGTGCCAGCAGCGCAACTAGCGGGGGATTCAGCTACGAGCAGTACTTC
14,TRBV3-1/TRBV3-2,.,TRBJ1-4,.,CASSQGRGVGKLFF,TGTGCCAGCAGCCAAGGGAGGGGAGTGGGAAAACTGTTTTTT
13,TRBV7-9,.,TRBJ1-1,.,CASSLPGPTEAFF,TGTGCCAGCAGCTTACCAGGGCCCACTGAAGCTTTCTTT
14,TRBV5-5,.,TRBJ2-5,TRBD1,CASSLRTGQETQYF,TGTGCCAGCAGCTTGAGGACAGGACAAGAGACCCAGTACTTC
14,TRBV28,.,TRBJ1-2,TRBD1,CASSLGRDSYGYTF,TGTGCCAGCAGTTTAGGCCGGGACAGCTATGGCTACACCTTC
14,TRBV30,.,TRBJ2-1,.,CAWSVRAGYNEQFF,TGTGCCTGGAGTGTACGAGCGGGCTACAATGAGCAGTTCTTC
16,TRBV6-6,.,TRBJ2-5,.,CASSYTPQDNQETQYF,TGTGCCAGCAGTTACACCCCTCAGGATAACCAAGAGACCCAGTACTTC
15,TRBV5-1,.,TRBJ1-4,TRBD1,CASKERTGLNEKLFF,TGCGCCAGCAAAGAACGGACAGGGCTTAATGAAAAACTGTTTTTT
14,TRBV19,.,TRBJ1-2,.,CASSISGTPFDYTF,TGTGCCAGTAGTATATCCGGGACACCCTTTGACTACACCTTC
16,TRBV6-6,few,TRBJ2-1,TRBD2,CASSVRASGVNNEQFF,TGTGCCAGCAGCGTCCGGGCTAGCGGGGTAAACAATGAGCAGTTCTTC
16,TRBV2,.,TRBJ2-3,.,CASSAGAGRPQDTQYF,TGTGCCAGCAGCGCGGGGGCAGGGCGACCCCAAGATACGCAGTATTTT